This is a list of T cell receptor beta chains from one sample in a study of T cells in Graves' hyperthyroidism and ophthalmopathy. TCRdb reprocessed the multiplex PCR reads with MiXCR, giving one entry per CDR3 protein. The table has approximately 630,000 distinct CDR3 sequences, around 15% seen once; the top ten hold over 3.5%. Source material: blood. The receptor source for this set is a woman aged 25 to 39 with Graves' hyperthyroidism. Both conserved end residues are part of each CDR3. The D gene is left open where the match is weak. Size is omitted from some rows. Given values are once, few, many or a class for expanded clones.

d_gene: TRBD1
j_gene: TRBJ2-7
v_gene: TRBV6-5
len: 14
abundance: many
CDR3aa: CASSYSTGTHEQYF
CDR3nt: TGTGCCAGCAGTTACTCGACAGGGACCCACGAGCAGTACTTC

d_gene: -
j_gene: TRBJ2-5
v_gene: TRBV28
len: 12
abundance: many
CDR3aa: CASSSFGETQYF
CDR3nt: TGTGCCAGCAGTTCTTTCGGGGAGACCCAGTACTTC

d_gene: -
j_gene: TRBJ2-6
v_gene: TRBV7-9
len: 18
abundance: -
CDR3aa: CASSLGAIARGGANVLTF
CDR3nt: TGTGCCAGCAGCTTAGGGGCAATCGCGCGGGGTGGGGCCAACGTCCTGACTTTC

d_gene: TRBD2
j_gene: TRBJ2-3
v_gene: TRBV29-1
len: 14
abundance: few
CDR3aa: CSVATAGVADTQYF
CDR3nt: TGCAGCGTAGCTACTGCGGGAGTGGCAGATACGCAGTATTTT

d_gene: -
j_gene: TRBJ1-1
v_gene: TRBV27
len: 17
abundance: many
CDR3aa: CASSLFWSETKNTEAFF
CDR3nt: TGTGCCAGCAGTTTATTCTGGTCAGAGACAAAGAACACTGAAGCTTTCTTT

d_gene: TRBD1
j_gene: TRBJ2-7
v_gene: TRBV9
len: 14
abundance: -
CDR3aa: CASSAGTGGSEQYF
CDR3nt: TGTGCCAGCAGCGCAGGGACAGGGGGGAGTGAGCAGTACTTC

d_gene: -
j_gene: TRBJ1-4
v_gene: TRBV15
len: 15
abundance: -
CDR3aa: CATSRSTGYSEKLSF
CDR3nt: TGTGCCACCAGCCGAAGTACAGGTTATAGCGAAAAACTGTCTTTT

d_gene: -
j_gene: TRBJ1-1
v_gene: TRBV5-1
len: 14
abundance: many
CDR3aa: CASARGAGNTEAFF
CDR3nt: TGCGCCAGCGCAAGGGGCGCCGGGAACACTGAAGCTTTCTTT

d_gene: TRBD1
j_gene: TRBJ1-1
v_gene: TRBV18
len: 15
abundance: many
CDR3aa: CASSPSEGARTEAFF
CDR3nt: TGTGCCAGCTCACCTTCGGAGGGGGCAAGGACTGAAGCTTTCTTT

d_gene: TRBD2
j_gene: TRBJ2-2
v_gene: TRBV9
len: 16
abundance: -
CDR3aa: CASSVASGRNTGELFF
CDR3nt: TGTGCCAGCAGCGTGGCTAGCGGGAGGAACACCGGGGAGCTGTTTTTT

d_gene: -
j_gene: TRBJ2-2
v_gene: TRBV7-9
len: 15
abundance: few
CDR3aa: CASSTGLRNTGELFF
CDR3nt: TGTGCCAGCAGCACGGGACTCCGGAACACCGGGGAGCTGTTTTTT

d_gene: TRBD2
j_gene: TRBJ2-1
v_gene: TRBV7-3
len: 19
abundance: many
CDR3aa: CASSPRLAGGPIPYNEQFF
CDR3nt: TGTGCCAGCAGCCCCCGACTAGCGGGAGGGCCTATTCCCTACAATGAGCAGTTCTTC

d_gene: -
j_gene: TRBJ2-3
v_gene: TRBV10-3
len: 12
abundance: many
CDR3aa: CAISESEDTQYF
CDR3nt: TGTGCCATCAGTGAGTCGGAGGATACGCAGTATTTT

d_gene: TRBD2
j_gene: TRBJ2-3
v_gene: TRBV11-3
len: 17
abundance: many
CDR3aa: CASSFEGRGGGTDTQYF
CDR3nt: TGTGCCAGCAGCTTCGAGGGGAGGGGAGGTGGCACAGATACGCAGTATTTT

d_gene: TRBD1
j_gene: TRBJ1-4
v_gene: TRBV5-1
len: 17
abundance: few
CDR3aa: CASSLAEQGASNEKLFF
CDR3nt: TGCGCCAGCAGCTTGGCCGAACAGGGGGCCTCTAATGAAAAACTGTTTTTT

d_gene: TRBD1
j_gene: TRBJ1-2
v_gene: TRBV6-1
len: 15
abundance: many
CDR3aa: CASTDPGTDQDGYTF
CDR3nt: TGTGCCAGCACCGACCCGGGGACAGATCAAGATGGCTACACCTTC

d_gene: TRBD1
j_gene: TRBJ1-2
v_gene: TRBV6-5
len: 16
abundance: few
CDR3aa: CAGSYDVPRQGHGYTF
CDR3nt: TGTGCCGGCAGTTACGACGTCCCGAGACAGGGTCATGGCTACACCTTC

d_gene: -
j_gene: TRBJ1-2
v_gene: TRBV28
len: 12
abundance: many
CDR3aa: CASSSGQYGYTF
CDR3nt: TGTGCCAGCAGTTCCGGACAGTATGGCTACACCTTC

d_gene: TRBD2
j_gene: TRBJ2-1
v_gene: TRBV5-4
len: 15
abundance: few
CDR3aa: CASSLTSGSSGEQFF
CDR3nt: TGTGCCAGCAGCTTGACTAGCGGGAGTTCTGGTGAGCAGTTCTTC

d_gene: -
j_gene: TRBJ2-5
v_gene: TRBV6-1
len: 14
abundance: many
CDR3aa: CASSSSEGSGTQYF
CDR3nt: TGTGCCAGCAGTAGTTCGGAGGGCTCAGGGACCCAGTACTTC

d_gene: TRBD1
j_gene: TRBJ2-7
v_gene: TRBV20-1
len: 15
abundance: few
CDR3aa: CSARDAGTGSYEQYF
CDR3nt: TGCAGTGCTAGAGACGCCGGGACAGGCTCCTACGAGCAGTACTTC

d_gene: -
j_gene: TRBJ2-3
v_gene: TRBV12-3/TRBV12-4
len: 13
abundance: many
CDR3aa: CASSFQQTDTQYF
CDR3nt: TGTGCCAGCAGTTTTCAGCAGACAGATACGCAGTATTTT

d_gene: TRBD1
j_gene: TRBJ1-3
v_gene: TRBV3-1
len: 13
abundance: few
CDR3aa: CASSQDRGHTIYF
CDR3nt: TGTGCCAGCAGCCAAGACAGGGGGCACACCATATATTTT

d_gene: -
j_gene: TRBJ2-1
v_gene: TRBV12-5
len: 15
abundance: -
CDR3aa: CASGSRLANYDEQFF
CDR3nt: TGTGCTAGTGGTTCGCGGCTAGCGAACTACGATGAGCAGTTCTTC

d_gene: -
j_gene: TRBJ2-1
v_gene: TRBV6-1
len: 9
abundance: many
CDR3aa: CASSNEQFF
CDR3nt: TGTGCCAGCAGCAATGAGCAGTTCTTC

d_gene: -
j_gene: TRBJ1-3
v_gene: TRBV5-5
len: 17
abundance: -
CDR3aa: CASSFLGSFLSGNTIYF
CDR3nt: TGTGCCAGCAGCTTTTTAGGCAGCTTTCTCTCTGGAAACACCATATATTTT

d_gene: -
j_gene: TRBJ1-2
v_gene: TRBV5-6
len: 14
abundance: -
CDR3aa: CASSLGRGGGGYTF
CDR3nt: TGTGCCAGCAGCTTGGGACGAGGGGGGGGCGGCTACACCTTC

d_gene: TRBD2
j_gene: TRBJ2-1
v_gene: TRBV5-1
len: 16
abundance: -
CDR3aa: CASSLVSTSGTSEQFF
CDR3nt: TGCGCCAGCAGCTTGGTCTCGACTAGCGGGACTAGTGAGCAGTTCTTC

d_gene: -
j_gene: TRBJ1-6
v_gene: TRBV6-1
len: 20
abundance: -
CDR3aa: CASSELLGGTGSSYNSPLHF
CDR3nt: TGTGCCAGCAGTGAATTACTCGGGGGCACCGGGAGCTCCTATAATTCACCCCTCCACTTT

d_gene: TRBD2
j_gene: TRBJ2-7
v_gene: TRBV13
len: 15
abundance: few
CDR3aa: CASSRPSSGSYEQYF
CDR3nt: TGTGCCAGCAGCCGACCCTCTAGCGGGAGTTACGAGCAGTACTTC

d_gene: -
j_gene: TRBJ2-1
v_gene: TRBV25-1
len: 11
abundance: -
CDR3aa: CASRDRAEQFF
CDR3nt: TGTGCCAGCAGGGACAGAGCTGAGCAGTTCTTC

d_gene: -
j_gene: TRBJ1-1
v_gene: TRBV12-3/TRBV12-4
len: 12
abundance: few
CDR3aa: CASSLGGDRAFF
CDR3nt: TGTGCCAGCAGTTTAGGTGGGGATCGGGCTTTCTTT

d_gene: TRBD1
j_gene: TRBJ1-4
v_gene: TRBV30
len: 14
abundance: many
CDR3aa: CAWSGGTVNEKLFF
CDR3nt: TGTGCCTGGAGTGGGGGGACAGTGAATGAAAAACTGTTTTTT